Below, 25 T cell receptor beta chains from the same sample are listed, as sequenced in a study of blood T cell repertoires in COVID-19. Method: immunoSEQ multiplex PCR; TCRdb's copy keeps in-frame clones and lacks some. The sample shows a few hundred thousand clones, more than 70% of them seen only once. The sample taken for sequencing was peripheral blood. The receptors were gathered from an older woman with COVID-19, enrolled during active disease.

The rearrangement links TRBV3-1 (or the pseudogene TRBV3-2) to TRBJ1-1; 12 nucleotides match TRBD1. After removal of 2 bases from V and 2 bases from J, the junction contained 6 bases not matched to a gene. The CDR3 sequence is 17 residues long. Germline loops: CDR1 LGHDT, CDR2 YNNKEL (reference sequence). The CDR3 here is CASSQKGQGAGNTEAFF. CDR3 nucleotides: TGTGCCAGCAGCCAAAAGGGACAGGGGGCCGGTAACACTGAAGCTTTCTTT.

This clone has a single count. The V and J genes are TRBV3-1 (or the pseudogene TRBV3-2) and TRBJ1-2; maybe TRBD1 (5 bases). Trimming removed 1 base at V and 8 bases at J, with 17 bases between. There are 15 residues in the CDR3. In germline, CDR1 is LGHDT, CDR2 YNNKEL (reference sequence). This CDR3 reads CASSQGLGGAGGYTF. The DNA for the CDR3 is TGTGCCAGCAGCCAAGGGCTCGGCGGGGCAGGCGGCTACACCTTC.

The chain couples TRBV19 to TRBJ1-5; 7 positions agree with TRBD1. This CDR3 has 16 residues. J lost 6 bases, V lost 4 bases, and 12 bases had no gene match. The V gene's germline CDR1 is LNHDA and CDR2 SQIVND (reference sequence). CDR3 sequence: CASSTTGRGGGQPQHF. The CDR3 DNA reads as TGTGCCAGTAGTACCACGGGGAGAGGGGGCGGTCAGCCCCAGCATTTT.

The chain recombines TRBV21-1 with TRBJ1-1; the table's D call, TRBD1, has no DNA check behind it. TRBV21-1 is assigned pseudogene status. The length of the CDR3 is 16 residues. DNA for the CDR3: TGTGCCAGCAGCAAATATGGACGGACAGGGGGAACTGAAGCTTTCTTT. Translating it yields CASSKYGRTGGTEAFF.

The V and J genes are TRBV6-1 and TRBJ1-2; 8 positions agree with TRBD1. J was trimmed by 5 bases and V by 5 bases; bases with no gene match: 7. Per germline, CDR1 MNHNS and CDR2 SASEGT. CDR3 length: 14 amino acids. CDR3 DNA: TGTGCCAGCAGTTTAGACAGGGGAGGGTATGGCTACACCTTC. Translating it yields CASSLDRGGYGYTF.

The CDR3 loop reads CASSRTSGQPQHF. CDR3 nucleotides: TGTGCCAGCAGTCGTACGTCCGGTCAGCCCCAGCATTTT. This sequence joins TRBV6-5 and TRBJ1-5; D is uncertain. V shed 5 bases and J shed 6 bases, with 11 bases lying between them. The CDR3 has 13 amino acids. Per germline, CDR1 MNHEY and CDR2 SVGAGI.

The rearrangement uses TRBV18 and TRBJ1-1; D call uncertain. The V end lost 2 bases, the J end lost 3 bases, and 7 bases lay between the germline ends. CDR1 is KGHSH and CDR2 is LQKENI in the germline V gene. The CDR3 covers 13 residues. CDR3 amino acids: CASSPKRDTEAFF. DNA for the CDR3: TGTGCCAGCTCACCAAAACGGGACACTGAAGCTTTCTTT.

The chain recombines TRBV10-3 with TRBJ1-5, with 10 bases lining up with TRBD1. The CDR3 runs 16 residues. The V gene end was trimmed by 6 bases and the J gene end by 1 base; junction bases not matched to a gene: 6. The germline V gene has CDR1 ENHRY and CDR2 SYGVKD. The chain's CDR3 is CAISRQGAGSNQPQHF. The DNA of the CDR3 is TGTGCCATCAGCAGACAGGGGGCGGGGAGCAATCAGCCCCAGCATTTT.

This chain connects TRBV6-5 to TRBJ1-1; TRBD1 aligns across 7 bases. J gave up 6 bases and V 10 bases, and 8 bases lay outside the gene matches. CDR1 is MNHEY and CDR2 is SVGAGI in the germline V gene. The CDR3 covers 12 residues. CDR3 residues: CATTQGTAEAFF. CDR3 sequence (DNA): TGTGCCACTACACAGGGGACCGCTGAAGCTTTCTTT.

With regard to this clone: Other DNA sequences of this sample code for an identical CDR3. The J gene is TRBJ1-2, the V gene TRBV5-4; D is undetermined. Germline CDR1 SGHNT, CDR2 YYREEE (reference sequence). The germline V and J ends were trimmed by 3 bases and 4 bases, with 7 bases remaining between them. The CDR3 is 12 residues long. The CDR3 bases are TGTGCCAGCAGCTCCGACTCCTATGGCTACACCTTC. It yields the protein CASSSDSYGYTF.

The chain employs TRBV4-1 and TRBJ1-2, with 9 bases lining up with TRBD1. CDR1 and CDR2 from the germline V gene are MGHRA and YSYEKL. CDR3 length equals 16 residues. V lost 5 bases, J lost 7 bases, and 14 bases stayed unmatched. CDR3 nucleotide sequence: TGCGCCAGCAGCTACTGGGACAGGGAAAGGTTGAGTGGCTACACCTTC. Encoded protein: CASSYWDRERLSGYTF.

The CDR3: CASASYGYTF. The DNA for the CDR3 is TGTGCCAGCGCGAGCTATGGCTACACCTTC. The rearrangement joins TRBV12-3 or TRBV12-4 to TRBJ1-2; no reliable D call. Trimming removed 8 bases at V and 4 bases at J, with 5 bases between. This CDR3 has 10 amino acids.

This clone was seen once. The chain carries TRBV3-1 (or the pseudogene TRBV3-2) and TRBJ2-7; the match to TRBD1 covers 7 bases. Germline loops: CDR1 LGHDT, CDR2 YNNKEL (reference sequence). The CDR3 is 13 residues long. J lost 2 bases, V lost 6 bases, and 4 bases had no gene match. The CDR3 DNA sequence: TGTGCCAGCAGTCGCAGGGGGACCTACGAGCAGTACTTC. It encodes CASSRRGTYEQYF.

The rearrangement links TRBV4-1 to TRBJ2-5; 7 bases map to TRBD1. There are 17 residues in the CDR3. Germline trimming cut 2 bases from V and 5 bases from J; bases unmatched to any gene: 14. Germline V lookup: CDR1 MGHRA, CDR2 YSYEKL. The CDR3 DNA follows: TGCGCCAGCAGCCAATACCAACCGGGACAGCTACGGGAGACCCAGTACTTC. Translating gives CASSQYQPGQLRETQYF.

In its sample, this clone was seen a few times. The V and J genes are TRBV2 and TRBJ2-7; D unclear. Between the trimmed V and J ends, which lost 4 bases and 2 bases, there was a span of 6 bases. The CDR3 has 12 amino acids. Looked up from germline, CDR1 is SNHLY and CDR2 is FYNNEI. For the CDR3, the DNA is TGTGCCAGCAGTGGAGTACCCTACGAGCAGTACTTC. This sequence encodes CASSGVPYEQYF.

Remarks on this clone: The junction departs from the called germline gene at one end, perhaps through a read error. The rearrangement uses TRBV7-7 and TRBJ2-3; D might be TRBD2 (7 bases). CDR3 length: 17 amino acids. CDR1 SSHAT and CDR2 FNYEAQ come from the germline V gene (reference sequence). The CDR3 DNA reads as TGTGCTAGCAGCTTAGCACCGGGGGGCAGAAACACAGATACGCAGTATTTT. This gives the protein CASSLAPGGRNTDTQYF.

The chain joins TRBV11-3 to TRBJ2-7, with a possible D match to TRBD2 (5 bases). V was trimmed by 5 bases and J by 7 bases, leaving 18 bases between them. Germline V gene data show CDR1 as SGHNT and CDR2 as YENEEA. CDR3 length: 14 amino acids. Written as DNA, the CDR3 is TGTGCCAGCAGCGATTTGTCGCGGGCCTGGGAGCAGTACTTC. Protein product: CASSDLSRAWEQYF.

The rearrangement joins TRBV5-6 to TRBJ1-2, with D maybe TRBD1 (5 bases). Trimming stripped 4 bases from V and 8 bases from J, with 15 bases between. The germline gives CDR1 SGHDT, CDR2 YYEEEE. CDR3 length equals 13 residues. DNA for the CDR3: TGTGCCAGCAGCGTTGGGGCGGAAAGCGGCTACACCTTC. Its translation: CASSVGAESGYTF.

The chain is built from TRBV6-6 and TRBJ2-7; tentative D call: TRBD1 (6 bases). Trimming pared 1 base from V and 12 bases from J, leaving 10 bases between. The CDR3 contains 11 residues. CDR1 is MNHNY, CDR2 SVGAGI, per germline (reference sequence). In DNA form, the CDR3 reads TGTGCCAGCAGTTACTTGGACAGCTGGTACTTC. It translates to CASSYLDSWYF.

The chain has TRBV9 and TRBJ1-2; unclear D gene. V gave up 2 bases and J gave up 4 bases, with 12 bases separating them. The germline CDR1 and CDR2 sequences are SGDLS and YYNGEE. The length of the CDR3 is 14 residues. CDR3 protein: CASSVGPAAYGYTF. The CDR3 nucleotides read TGTGCCAGCAGCGTGGGTCCGGCGGCCTATGGCTACACCTTC. Supplemented by reference TRBV9 and TRBJ1-2, the full variable domain reads DSGVTQTPKHLITATGQRVTLRCSPRSGDLSVYWYQQSLDQGLQFLIQYYNGEERAKGNILERFSAQQFPDLHSELNLSSLELGDSALYFCASSVGPAAYGYTFGSGTRLTVV.

The chain has TRBV2 and TRBJ1-6, with 10 positions matching TRBD1. This CDR3 is built from 15 residues. J gave up 10 bases and V 3 bases, and 6 bases lay outside the gene matches. Germline CDR1 SNHLY, CDR2 FYNNEI. CDR3 nucleotides: TGTGCCAGCAGTGATCAGGGACAGGGGTTCTCACCCCTCCACTTT. This codes for CASSDQGQGFSPLHF.

This chain uses TRBV7-8 with TRBJ2-1, with 10 bases fitting TRBD1. The CDR3 runs 15 residues. In germline, CDR1 is SGHVS, CDR2 FQNEAQ. The ends lost 1 base at V and 6 bases at J; junction bases unmatched: 3. CDR3 sequence reads: CASSLVGTGVNEQFF. Written as DNA, the CDR3 is TGTGCCAGCAGCTTAGTTGGGACAGGGGTCAATGAGCAGTTCTTC.

V gene TRBV12-5 combines with J gene TRBJ2-7; D gene unclear. CDR3 size: 13 residues. V was trimmed by 7 bases and J by 2 bases, leaving 12 bases between them. CDR1 is LGHNT, CDR2 FRNRAP, per germline. The CDR3 bases are TGTGCTAGTGCCCAAGACGGAGCCTACGAGCAGTACTTC. Amino acids: CASAQDGAYEQYF.

The chain couples TRBV2 to TRBJ1-6, with 9 positions matching TRBD1. V shed 3 bases, J shed 6 bases, and the junction held 9 bases outside the gene matches. Germline CDR1 is SNHLY and CDR2 is FYNNEI. The CDR3 runs to 17 residues. The CDR3 spells CASSDSGRDRVNSPLHF. DNA of the CDR3: TGTGCCAGCAGTGATTCCGGTAGGGACAGGGTTAATTCACCCCTCCACTTT.

CDR3 sequence (DNA): TGTGCCAGCAGCTTAGGAGTGCCAGGCTACACCTTC. Its protein product is CASSLGVPGYTF. V gene TRBV7-9 combines with J gene TRBJ1-2; D is ambiguous. The germline V gene encodes CDR1 SEHNR and CDR2 FQNEAQ (reference sequence). This CDR3 region has 12 residues. V shed 1 base and J shed 8 bases, with 8 bases lying between them. The full variable domain, in which reference TRBV7-9 and TRBJ1-2 provide the parts outside the CDR3, is DTGVSQNPRHKITKRGQNVTFRCDPISEHNRLYWYRQTLGQGPEFLTYFQNEAQLEKSRLLSDRFSAERPKGSFSTLEIQRTEQGDSAMYLCASSLGVPGYTFGSGTRLTVV.